The present T cell receptor beta chain was sequenced within a study of CD8 T cells in ankylosing spondylitis (TCRdb year 2017). With respect to the entire study: T cell receptor beta repertoires were profiled in healthy donors and ankylosing spondylitis patients so that disease-linked TCR variants could be found. The full study cohort comprised approximately 23 ankylosing spondylitis patients and approximately 100 healthy donors. Samples of peripheral blood were taken, and for ankylosing spondylitis patients, synovial fluid was collected as well. What the research found in general, with its limitations: Significant enrichment of the disease-linked clones was reported in matched synovial fluid samples from ankylosing spondylitis patients. Blood from ankylosing spondylitis patients appeared to be characterized by a TCR beta motif composed of 7 to 9 highly homologous amino acid variants. Some motif variants were previously reported in synovial fluid and blood of reactive arthritis patients, suggesting common disease-initiation mechanisms. The disease-linked clones showed a CD8+ phenotype and occurred at relatively low frequencies in peripheral blood.

Reading the germline V gene gives CDR1 SGHRS and CDR2 YFSETQ. The CDR3 holds 16 amino acids from the cysteine to the phenylalanine. Here the CDR3 DNA is all that survives: 48 bases in frame from base 1. The V end gives up 4 bases and the J end 4 bases, leaving 12 bases in the junction not matched to a gene. Instrument used: Illumina HiSeq 2500. Quantitative 5'-RACE with molecular barcodes was the method used to prepare the TCR beta libraries. For the original study's pipeline: To identify disease-linked TCR variants, a new computational method was used, one built on a probabilistic model of VDJ rearrangement. TCRdb applied fastp at Q25 and MiXCR to the public reads, then kept only in-frame beta chains. Entries that share a CDR3 protein sequence are merged under the most common genes and DNA. Here the V and J calls rest on TCRdb's processing, not on the authors' analysis. Within this sample are more than 300,000 distinct CDR3 sequences, with 11% of them counted one time only. The ten most abundant clones make up roughly a tenth of the sample.

Note on this clonotype: The clone's antigen remains unknown. No much larger clone exists at a distance of one base, and base qualities are not known.

The chain is encoded by TRBV5-1 joined to TRBJ2-3, and 7 junctional nucleotides match TRBD2. What was sequenced was blood, either unsorted or a sorted T cell fraction (not recorded which). This clonotype originated in a female donor with ankylosing spondylitis or in good health (not recorded which). The bases read TGCGCCAGCAGCACTCGAGGAGGGAGCGGGGCAGATACGCAGTATTTT. The encoded protein is CASSTRGGSGADTQYF.